This T cell receptor beta chain was obtained from a study of CXCR3-negative and CXCR3-positive naive CD8 T cells (dated by TCRdb to 2018 to 2020). For context, the study as a whole: In total, roughly 140 million TRB reads were obtained, corresponding to roughly 1.5 +/- 0.3 million reads per library. Diversity and physicochemical repertoire analyses were performed on some eleven donors pooled from two independent experiments. The TRBV-TRBJ cluster analysis covered naive subsets from 5 donors and memory cells from 3 donors. Findings and caveats that apply to the study as a whole: Comparably high repertoire diversity was found in both naive subsets, whereas much lower repertoire diversity was found in memory CD8+ T cells. Compared with CXCR3-negative naive cells, CXCR3-positive naive cells had TRB CDR3s with higher hydrophobicity (lower Kidera factor 4), lower energy, and higher strength and volume indices. CXCR3 expression partially decreased after cryopreservation, so most assays used freshly isolated PBMCs. Surface CD5, linked to self-reactivity in mice, was comparable between naive subsets; TCR interaction strength was therefore also inferred from TRB CDR3 physicochemical properties. Naive CXCR3-negative and CXCR3-positive cells from the same donor showed similar TRBV-TRBJ usage, whereas memory cells showed distinct patterns.

Points on this clonotype: Its specific antigen is unknown.

Sequencing used a NextSeq 550. The Human TCR Profiling Kit (MiLaboratory) was used to make UMI-labeled 5' RACE TRB cDNA libraries. cDNA synthesis used the entire amount of extracted RNA, and PCR amplification then used the entire amount of cDNA produced. The libraries were made side by side, with each library going through the same number of PCR cycles. The published analysis was carried out like this. With a minimum of two reads required per UMI, MIGEC and MiXCR pulled out about 53,000 +/- 10,000 unique UMI-labeled TRB cDNA molecules from each library. On average, each library contained approximately 40,000 +/- 10,000 functional in-frame TRB CDR3 nucleotide clonotypes without stop codons. After downsampling to 5000 UMI-labeled TRB molecules per sample, diversity metrics, including normalized Shannon-Wiener and Chao1, were computed in VDJtools. VDJtools was used to calculate clonotype-size-weighted physicochemical properties of the central five CDR3 residues, namely interaction energy, strength, volume and Kidera factor 4. Following TCRdb reprocessing, every CDR3 protein sequence forms one entry, and DNA is not provided. The V and J calls come from TCRdb's annotation, not from the publication. The data table for this sample lists approximately 47,000 distinct CDR3 sequences. Over 2% of the sample comes from the top ten.

For each CD8+ T cell subset, flow sorting was done in triplicate, and 300,000 to 350,000 cells per subset went directly into RLT lysis buffer. To keep memory contaminants out, a stringent definition of naive CD8+ T cells was applied: CD45RO-CCR7+CD27+CD95-. Peripheral blood mononuclear cells were isolated from buffy coats by standard density gradient centrifugation. A FACSAria III was used to flow-sort naive CXCR3-negative and CXCR3-positive CD8+ T cells. Total RNA was extracted from sorted cells with an RNeasy Mini Kit. The material sequenced was naive CXCR3- CD8+ T cells from blood. The cell subset or site label corresponds to: CD45RO-CCR7+CD27+CD95- naive CD8+ T cells lacking CXCR3 (TNR3-). This receptor was obtained from a human donor in good health. Some clones in this sample may be carry-over from other donors' samples.

The CDR3 corresponds to CACEGVRTSTNEKLFF. The chain couples TRBV21-1 to TRBJ1-4; the TCRdb call, TRBD1, lacks DNA for checking. TRBV21-1 is described as a pseudogene. The CDR3 goes from the cysteine to the phenylalanine over 16 residues. This entry has no DNA.